This paragraph reports one TCR beta chain. The record originates from a study of blood T cell repertoires in COVID-19. The CDR3 has 14 residues. V was clipped by 3 bases and J by 1 base, with 9 bases between them. CDR1 LGHNA and CDR2 YNFKEQ come from the germline V gene. In the authors' workflow: Counts of nucleated cells, estimated from reference gene primer amplification, were obtained. Sequenced by immunoSEQ multiplex PCR; TCRdb stores in-frame clones only, minus some. V, J and clone size are taken as reported in that table, and D and trimming were inferred from the DNA itself. The sample carries 250,000 to 350,000 clones, around 84% recorded once.

The chain has TRBV4-2 and TRBJ1-1; no clear D. The sequenced material came from peripheral blood. The TCR was taken from a human donor with COVID-19, enrolled during active disease. The donor label of this sample is uncertain. The CDR3 here is CASSHPTPNTEAFF. Written as DNA, the CDR3 is TGTGCCAGCAGCCATCCCACACCGAACACTGAAGCTTTCTTT.